This is a list of T cell receptor beta chains from one sample in a study of tumor-infiltrating lymphocytes in oesophageal squamous cell carcinoma. TCRdb re-derived calls from the PCR reads in MiXCR, one entry per CDR3 protein. This sample yields around 26,000 distinct CDR3 sequences, of which around 40% are seen a single time; around a quarter belongs to the top ten. Sequences were obtained from esophageal tumor tissue. These receptors were collected from a male donor with esophageal squamous cell carcinoma. Both conserved end residues are part of each CDR3. D genes are given only for firm matches. Rows may omit the clone size; those that give it use once, few, many or a size class.

D,size,J,V,DNA,CDR3
-,medium-sized,TRBJ2-5,TRBV7-9,TGTGCCAGCAGCTTATTTGGAGTGGAGACCCAGTACTTC,CASSLFGVETQYF
TRBD2,-,TRBJ2-5,TRBV4-1,TGTGCCAGCAGCCGACTAGCGGGGGGGTCTCAAGAGACCCAGTACTTC,CASSRLAGGSQETQYF
-,few,TRBJ2-7,TRBV7-6,TGTGCCAGCAGCTTACGTACCGGGGAGCTGTACTTC,CASSLRTGELYF
TRBD1,-,TRBJ2-4,TRBV7-6,TGTGCCAGCAGCTACGGGACAGGGGGCTCACCCCTCCACTTC,CASSYGTGGSPLHF
-,-,TRBJ2-7,TRBV24-1,TGTGCCACCAGTTCTGCGATCATCGGCGAGCAGTACTTC,CATSSAIIGEQYF
-,-,TRBJ2-7,TRBV20-1,-,CSATSFGSWQGWLHLRF
-,few,TRBJ2-7,TRBV7-2,TGTGCCAGCAGCTTAACAACAAAACCCTCCTACGAGCAGTACTTC,CASSLTTKPSYEQYF
TRBD2,many,TRBJ2-7,TRBV10-1,TGCGCCAGCAGCTTGACTAGCTCGGGCGAGCAGTACTTC,CASSLTSSGEQYF
-,few,TRBJ1-6,TRBV2,TGTGCCAGCCGGACTGAACTCAACTATAATTCACCCCTCCACTTT,CASRTELNYNSPLHF
-,-,TRBJ2-5,TRBV10-3,TGTGCCATCAGCGCCCCAAATGGGACATCTCAAGAGACCCAGTACTTC,CAISAPNGTSQETQYF
TRBD1,many,TRBJ2-5,TRBV7-6,TGTGCCAGCAGCCCAGGGGGGACAGGGAGATCTGAGCAGTACTTC,CASSPGGTGRSEQYF
TRBD1,many,TRBJ1-2,TRBV27,TGTGCCAGCAGTTTATCCTCAGGGGGCGCCTATGGCTACACCTTC,CASSLSSGGAYGYTF
TRBD1,-,TRBJ2-5,TRBV7-2,TGTGCCAGCAGCCGGGACAGAAATTCACCCCTCCACTTC,CASSRDRNSPLHF
-,few,TRBJ2-6,TRBV7-6,TGTGCCAGCAGCCCCCAGGAGGCCAACGTCCTGACTTTC,CASSPQEANVLTF
TRBD1,many,TRBJ1-2,TRBV12-3/TRBV12-4,TGTGCCAGCAGCGACAGGGGGCGTGGTGGCTACACCTTC,CASSDRGRGGYTF
TRBD1,-,TRBJ2-1,TRBV6-1,TGTGCCAGCAGTCCACTGATCCCGGGACAGGGAAGCTCCTACGAGCAGTTCTTC,CASSPLIPGQGSSYEQFF
-,-,TRBJ2-4,TRBV20-1,TGCAGTGCTTTCCGACCGGGACCAAACATTCAGTACTTC,CSAFRPGPNIQYF
-,-,TRBJ2-7,TRBV7-8,TGTGCCAGCAGCCCGCCTCGTTTC,CASSPPRF
-,-,TRBJ1-2,TRBV2,TGTGCCAACCGTGAGGATACAGGCGGTGGTGGCTACACCTTC,CANREDTGGGGYTF
TRBD2,once,TRBJ2-1,TRBV6-6,TGTGCCAGCAGTTGGACTAGCGGGAGGCTAAACAATGAGCAGTTCTTC,CASSWTSGRLNNEQFF
TRBD1,many,TRBJ2-5,TRBV5-1,TGCGCCAGCTCTCCCGGGACAGGAATGCAAGAGACCCAGTACTTC,CASSPGTGMQETQYF
-,-,TRBJ2-5,TRBV28,TGTGCCAGCAGTTCCTGCGGGGACACGGGGCACTGGGAGCAGTACTTC,CASSSCGDTGHWEQYF
TRBD1,-,TRBJ1-6,TRBV12-3/TRBV12-4,TGTGCCAGCAGGAGACAGGGGTTGGGTTATAATTCACCCCTCCACTTC,CASRRQGLGYNSPLHF
TRBD1,-,TRBJ2-4,TRBV5-1,TGCGCCAGCAGCTTACGGACAGGGTTCGACGGGGAGCTGTACTTC,CASSLRTGFDGELYF
TRBD1,many,TRBJ2-3,TRBV2,TGTGCCAGCAGACAGGGGGATACGCAGTATTTT,CASRQGDTQYF
-,many,TRBJ2-7,TRBV6-1,TGTGCCAGCAGCCAGAGCTCCTACGAGCAGTACTTC,CASSQSSYEQYF
-,-,TRBJ1-2,TRBV28,TGTGCCAGCGGATTTGGGAACTATGGCTACACCTTC,CASGFGNYGYTF
-,once,TRBJ2-1,TRBV6-6,TGTGCCAGCAGTTACTCGGGGGGTTCCTACAATGAGCAGTTCTTC,CASSYSGGSYNEQFF
-,-,TRBJ2-5,TRBV7-3,TGTGCCAGCAGCCCCCCTTCCCAGTCCGGACAGTTTTGGGACTTC,CASSPPSQSGQFWDF
-,-,TRBJ2-5,TRBV11-2,TGTGCCAGCAGCTTAGCGGGAGTGAGTAAGACCCAGTACTTC,CASSLAGVSKTQYF
-,-,TRBJ2-7,TRBV6-5,TGTGCCAGCAGCAGGGCCACCTACGAGCAGTACTTC,CASSRATYEQYF
TRBD2,few,TRBJ2-5,TRBV4-1,TGCGCCAGCAGCCAAGAAGGGCTAGCGGGACTAGAGACCCAGTACTTC,CASSQEGLAGLETQYF
-,many,TRBJ2-5,TRBV5-5,TGTGCCAGCAGCTGGGGGGGGCAAAGCGCCGAGACCCAGTACTTC,CASSWGGQSAETQYF